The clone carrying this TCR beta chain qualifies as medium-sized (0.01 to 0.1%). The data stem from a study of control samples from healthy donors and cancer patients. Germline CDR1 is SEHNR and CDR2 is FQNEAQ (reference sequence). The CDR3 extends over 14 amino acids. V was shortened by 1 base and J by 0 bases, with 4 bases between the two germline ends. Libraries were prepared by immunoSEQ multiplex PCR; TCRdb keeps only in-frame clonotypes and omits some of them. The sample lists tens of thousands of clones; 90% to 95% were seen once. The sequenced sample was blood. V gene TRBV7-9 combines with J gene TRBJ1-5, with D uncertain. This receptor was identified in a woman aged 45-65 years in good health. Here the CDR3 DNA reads TGTGCCAGCAGCTTAGGAGTTAGCAATCAGCCCCAGCATTTT. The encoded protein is CASSLGVSNQPQHF.